This is a list of T cell receptor beta chains from one sample in a study of vaccination and CD4 T cells after COVID-19. For these receptors, no antigen is known. TCRdb re-called the PCR reads through MiXCR, storing one row per CDR3 protein. The data contain 9,500 to 10,000 distinct CDR3 sequences, 34% of them singletons. Sequencing input: CD4+ T cells from blood, cultured in vitro. These receptors were taken from a human donor in good health. Both conserved end residues are part of each CDR3. The D gene is left open where the match is weak. Not all rows give a size; the values are once, few, many and, for expanded clones, a class.

D: NA; V: TRBV6-9; J: TRBJ1-1; size: NA; DNA: TGTGCCAGCAGTTATCCCCCCGTAGGGAGGGGGAACACTGAAGCTTTCTTT; CDR3: CASSYPPVGRGNTEAFF
D: TRBD2; V: TRBV29-1; J: TRBJ2-3; size: NA; DNA: TGCAGCGTTGAAGGACGGGGGGGAGACACAGATACGCAGTATTTT; CDR3: CSVEGRGGDTDTQYF
D: NA; V: TRBV14; J: TRBJ1-1; size: few; DNA: TGTGCCAGCAGCCCTCGGGTGGCAGGGATGAACACTGAAGCTTTCTTT; CDR3: CASSPRVAGMNTEAFF
D: TRBD1; V: TRBV11-2; J: TRBJ2-3; size: NA; DNA: TGTGCCAGCAGCTTAGAGGGACAGGGGTTTAGCACAGATACGCAGTATTTT; CDR3: CASSLEGQGFSTDTQYF
D: TRBD2; V: TRBV7-9; J: TRBJ2-1; size: few; DNA: TGTGCCAGCAGCTCCCGAGTAGCGGGGAACAATGAGCAGTTCTTC; CDR3: CASSSRVAGNNEQFF
D: TRBD1; V: TRBV12-3/TRBV12-4; J: TRBJ1-1; size: NA; DNA: TGTGCCAGCAGTTCTCAGGGGGTTTGGTCTGAAGCTTTCTTT; CDR3: CASSSQGVWSEAFF
D: TRBD1; V: TRBV6-2/TRBV6-3; J: TRBJ1-2; size: NA; DNA: TGTGCCAGCAGTTACCCGACTCGCGGGACAGGGAACTATGGCTACACCTTC; CDR3: CASSYPTRGTGNYGYTF
D: NA; V: TRBV6-4; J: TRBJ1-2; size: NA; DNA: TGTGCCAGCAGGAGGTCCGGGGCGGATGGCTACACCTTC; CDR3: CASRRSGADGYTF
D: NA; V: TRBV12-5; J: TRBJ1-2; size: NA; DNA: TGTGCTAGTGGTCCCCTCGGGGAGGGAGGCTACACCTTC; CDR3: CASGPLGEGGYTF
D: TRBD1; V: TRBV6-1; J: TRBJ2-7; size: NA; DNA: TGTGCCAGCAGTGACAGGGACAGGGGCGCCTACGAGCAGTACTTC; CDR3: CASSDRDRGAYEQYF
D: NA; V: TRBV29-1; J: TRBJ1-1; size: NA; DNA: TGCAGCGTGAGACGGGAGTTGAACACTGAAGCTTTCTTT; CDR3: CSVRRELNTEAFF
D: NA; V: TRBV12-3/TRBV12-4; J: TRBJ2-3; size: NA; DNA: TGTGCCAGCAGTCTTCAGGGTTTGACAGATACGCAGTATTTT; CDR3: CASSLQGLTDTQYF
D: NA; V: TRBV27; J: TRBJ1-6; size: NA; DNA: TGTGCCAGTCGCTTGGAACGGGTGACTTCACCCCTCCACTTT; CDR3: CASRLERVTSPLHF
D: NA; V: TRBV6-2/TRBV6-3; J: TRBJ1-5; size: few; DNA: TGTGCCAGCAGTTACTCGATGGAGCCCCAGCATTTT; CDR3: CASSYSMEPQHF
D: NA; V: TRBV27; J: TRBJ1-1; size: few; DNA: TGTGCCAGCAGTTCCTACCTAGACGGTAACACTGAAGCTTTCTTT; CDR3: CASSSYLDGNTEAFF
D: NA; V: TRBV7-9; J: TRBJ1-5; size: once; DNA: TGTGCCAGCAGCTTGGACGGGAATCAGCCCCAGCATTTT; CDR3: CASSLDGNQPQHF
D: NA; V: TRBV9; J: TRBJ1-6; size: NA; DNA: TGTGCCAGCAGCGTAGAAAGGGATTCACCCCTCCACTTT; CDR3: CASSVERDSPLHF
D: NA; V: TRBV2; J: TRBJ2-7; size: few; DNA: TGTGCCAGCAGTGATAGCGAGAGTCGGGGGCGGAGCGAGCAGTACTTC; CDR3: CASSDSESRGRSEQYF
D: NA; V: TRBV28; J: TRBJ1-2; size: NA; DNA: TGTGCCAGCAGCTCTAATGGGAACTATGGCTACACCTTC; CDR3: CASSSNGNYGYTF
D: NA; V: TRBV6-1; J: TRBJ2-1; size: few; DNA: TGTGCCAGCAGTGACTTTAAAGATGAGCAGTTCTTC; CDR3: CASSDFKDEQFF
D: NA; V: TRBV11-2; J: TRBJ2-1; size: NA; DNA: TGTGCCAGCAGCACCCTAGTCGCTTACAATGAGCAGTTCTTC; CDR3: CASSTLVAYNEQFF
D: TRBD2; V: TRBV7-2; J: TRBJ2-7; size: NA; DNA: TGTGCCAGCAGCCCCGAAGGGACTAGTGGGCGAGAGCAGTACTTC; CDR3: CASSPEGTSGREQYF
D: TRBD2; V: TRBV20-1; J: TRBJ2-5; size: NA; DNA: TGCAGTGCCGAAAGGTCGGGGGGGTGGGGGACCCAGTACTTC; CDR3: CSAERSGGWGTQYF
D: NA; V: TRBV7-9; J: TRBJ2-1; size: NA; DNA: TGTGCCAGCAGTCGCGGGGTATCGCTGGGGAATGAGCAGTTCTTC; CDR3: CASSRGVSLGNEQFF
D: TRBD1; V: TRBV11-3; J: TRBJ2-1; size: few; DNA: TGTGCCAGCAGCCCCCGCCCGGGACAGGGGTACAATGAGCAGTTCTTC; CDR3: CASSPRPGQGYNEQFF
D: NA; V: TRBV7-3; J: TRBJ2-4; size: few; DNA: TGTGCCAGCAGCTTGGACCAGGGTGACATTCAGTACTTC; CDR3: CASSLDQGDIQYF
D: NA; V: TRBV7-2; J: TRBJ1-1; size: few; DNA: TGTGCCAGCAGCTTAGGCGGAGGGTTTAGGAGGACTGAAGCTTTCTTT; CDR3: CASSLGGGFRRTEAFF